These 21 T cell receptor beta chains were sequenced from one sample in a study of shared clonotypes between healthy human individuals. Profiled with immunoSEQ multiplex PCR; TCRdb holds only in-frame clones, not every one. The data contain 1.6 million or so clones, approximately 96% of them singletons. The sample consisted of naive CD4+ T cells sorted from blood. Documented subset: CD45RA+ positively selected. The receptors were gathered from a man aged 30 to 45 in good health.

The CDR3 coding sequence is TGTGCCAGCAGCGCGCGGACTAGTCTTAGTGAGCAGTTCTTC. Its translation is CASSARTSLSEQFF. The chain carries TRBV7-2 and TRBJ2-1; 7 bases agree with TRBD2. The CDR3 is 14 amino acids. Germline V lookup: CDR1 SGHTA, CDR2 FQGNSA. Trimming cost V 5 bases and J 9 bases; bases outside gene matches: 10.

The gene calls are TRBV20-1 and TRBJ2-5; TRBD1 matches at 7 bases. The CDR3 length is 11 residues. CDR1 DFQATT and CDR2 SNEGSKA come from the germline V gene (reference sequence). V shed 7 bases, J shed 5 bases, and the junction held 4 bases outside the gene matches. CDR3 nucleotide sequence: TGCAGTGTTGCCAGGGGGGAGACCCAGTACTTC. It is translated as CSVARGETQYF.

The chain recombines TRBV9 with TRBJ2-7; D is perhaps TRBD2 (7 bases). The CDR3 totals 15 residues. V was shortened by 1 base and J by 3 bases, with 14 bases between the two germline ends. Germline V gives CDR1 SGDLS, CDR2 YYNGEE. In nucleotides, the CDR3 is TGTGCCAGCAGCGTATCCGGGGGGCACCTCTACGAGCAGTACTTC. Translating it yields CASSVSGGHLYEQYF.

This rearrangement joins TRBV6-6 to TRBJ1-1, with D possibly matching TRBD1 (5 bases). The CDR3 runs 13 residues. The germline V gene encodes CDR1 MNHNY and CDR2 SVGAGI (reference sequence). V was clipped by 7 bases and J by 2 bases, with 11 bases between them. The CDR3 protein is CASTTGFNTEAFF. In DNA form, the CDR3 reads TGTGCCAGCACTACAGGATTTAACACTGAAGCTTTCTTT.

V and J are TRBV2 and TRBJ2-5; 9 bases agree with TRBD2. This CDR3 spans 15 amino acids. The ends lost 8 bases at V and 2 bases at J; junction bases unmatched: 9. CDR1 is SNHLY and CDR2 is FYNNEI in the germline V gene. The CDR3 loop reads CASPTGSGGQETQYF. In DNA form, the CDR3 reads TGTGCCAGCCCTACAGGTAGCGGGGGACAAGAGACCCAGTACTTC. Filled out from reference TRBV2 and TRBJ2-5, the complete variable domain reads EPEVTQTPSHQVTQMGQEVILRCVPISNHLYFYWYRQILGQKVEFLVSFYNNEISEKSEIFDDQFSVERPDGSNFTLKIRSTKLEDSAMYFCASPTGSGGQETQYFGPGTRLLVL.

The CDR3 DNA reads TGTGCCAGCAGCCACCCTAGGGGGTCTGGGGCCAACGTCCTGACTTTC. It yields the protein CASSHPRGSGANVLTF. The chain has TRBV14 and TRBJ2-6; possible D gene TRBD1, 6 bases. This CDR3 contains 16 residues. V was trimmed by 3 bases and J by 1 base, leaving 10 bases between them. Germline CDR1 is SGHDN and CDR2 is FVKESK. Using reference TRBV14 and TRBJ2-6 for the parts outside the CDR3, the full variable domain is EAGVTQFPSHSVIEKGQTVTLRCDPISGHDNLYWYRRVMGKEIKFLLHFVKESKQDESGMPNNRFLAERTGGTYSTLKVQPAELEDSGVYFCASSHPRGSGANVLTFGAGSRLTVL.

The chain carries TRBV5-1 and TRBJ2-1, with D perhaps given as TRBD1 or TRBD2 (6 bases each). V gave up 0 bases and J gave up 4 bases, with 14 bases separating them. CDR3 length: 16 residues. Germline values: CDR1 SGHRS, CDR2 YFSETQ. CDR3 region: CASSLVPGAGYNEQFF. The DNA of the CDR3 is TGCGCCAGCAGCTTGGTTCCGGGGGCTGGTTACAATGAGCAGTTCTTC.

The chain couples TRBV2 to TRBJ2-7; D is unclear. V lost 7 bases, J lost 1 base, and 11 bases lay in between. Germline CDR1 is SNHLY and CDR2 is FYNNEI. The CDR3 sequence is 13 residues long. In DNA form, the CDR3 reads TGTGCCAGCAAGGTGGAGATTTCCTACGAGCAGTACTTC. Its translation is CASKVEISYEQYF.

This rearrangement joins TRBV10-3 to TRBJ2-2, with 12 bases lining up with TRBD2. The J segment lost 5 bases and the V segment lost 5 bases, leaving 6 bases of the junction unmatched. Germline CDR1 and CDR2: ENHRY and SYGVKD. This CDR3 contains 16 residues. CDR3 loop: CAISPSGRAGTGELFF. The CDR3 DNA reads as TGTGCCATCAGTCCTAGCGGGAGGGCGGGGACCGGGGAGCTGTTTTTT.

This clone came up once. This sequence joins TRBV28 and TRBJ1-2; 9 nucleotides align to TRBD1. The germline gives CDR1 MDHEN, CDR2 SYDVKM. The V gene end was trimmed by 8 bases and the J gene end by 8 bases; junction bases not matched to a gene: 12. The CDR3 has 14 amino acids. The CDR3 region is CASLAFTGGGGYTF. DNA of the CDR3: TGTGCCAGCCTAGCTTTCACAGGGGGCGGGGGCTACACCTTC.

The V gene is TRBV11-2, the J gene TRBJ2-6, with unresolved D. The germline V and J ends were trimmed by 1 base and 2 bases, with 6 bases remaining between them. CDR1 and CDR2 from the germline V gene are SGHAT and FQNNGV. This CDR3 has 15 residues. This CDR3 is CASSLGGTGANVLTF. The CDR3 DNA sequence: TGTGCCAGCAGCTTAGGCGGAACTGGGGCCAACGTCCTGACTTTC.

The chain recombines TRBV9 with TRBJ1-1; 8 positions match TRBD1. This CDR3 is built from 16 residues. J was trimmed by 1 base and V by 0 bases; bases with no gene match: 5. CDR1 and CDR2 from the germline V gene are SGDLS and YYNGEE. The CDR3 sequence: CASSVGAGGKNTEAFF. As DNA, the CDR3 is TGTGCCAGCAGCGTAGGGGCAGGGGGCAAGAACACTGAAGCTTTCTTT.

The V call is TRBV9, the J call TRBJ1-1; TRBD1 agrees at 9 bases. The CDR3 has 16 amino acids. In germline, CDR1 is SGDLS, CDR2 YYNGEE. After removal of 5 bases from V and 5 bases from J, the junction contained 13 bases not matched to a gene. In DNA form, the CDR3 reads TGTGCCAGCAGTGCCTCGGGACAGGGAGCTCTAACTGAAGCTTTCTTT. This sequence encodes CASSASGQGALTEAFF.

The V and J genes are TRBV10-2 and TRBJ2-1; 8 positions match TRBD1. The CDR3 covers 13 residues. CDR1 is WSHSY, CDR2 SAAADI, per germline. V shed 9 bases, J shed 9 bases, and the junction held 10 bases outside the gene matches. CDR3 region: CASTGTGMGEQFF. DNA for the CDR3: TGCGCCAGTACCGGGACAGGAATGGGTGAGCAGTTCTTC.

The chain joins TRBV5-1 to TRBJ2-3; D unclear. CDR3 length: 17 amino acids. Trimming removed 0 bases at V and 3 bases at J, with 17 bases between. Looked up from germline, CDR1 is SGHRS and CDR2 is YFSETQ. CDR3 sequence (DNA): TGCGCCAGCAGCTTGGCGTTAGCTGGGGATGGGACAGATACGCAGTATTTT. Translated: CASSLALAGDGTDTQYF.

The V call is TRBV14, the J call TRBJ2-1; 8 nucleotides match TRBD2. Germline V gene lookup returns CDR1 SGHDN and CDR2 FVKESK. J was trimmed by 4 bases and V by 2 bases; bases with no gene match: 16. CDR3 size: 19 residues. CDR3 protein: CASSQTSPPAGERYNEQFF. CDR3 in DNA: TGTGCCAGCAGCCAAACGAGTCCCCCAGCGGGAGAGAGATACAATGAGCAGTTCTTC.

The table lists this clone with a count of one. The chain links TRBV21-1 to TRBJ1-1. TRBV21-1 is designated a pseudogene. CDR3 size: 18 residues. CDR3 DNA sequence: TGTGCCAGCAGCAAAAACAGTCGGATGCCGGGGAGGGACACTGAAGCTTTCTTT. Protein: CASSKNSRMPGRDTEAFF.

This clone was picked up one time. The genes are TRBV28 and TRBJ2-2, with unresolved D. Germline lookup yields CDR1 MDHEN and CDR2 SYDVKM. Trimming cost V 5 bases and J 0 bases, with 13 bases left between them. The CDR3 has 16 amino acids. The DNA of the CDR3 is TGTGCCAGCAGTGAACTGATACCCGCGAACACCGGGGAGCTGTTTTTT. This codes for CASSELIPANTGELFF. The complete variable domain, with remaining parts taken from reference TRBV28 and TRBJ2-2, reads DVKVTQSSRYLVKRTGEKVFLECVQDMDHENMFWYRQDPGLGLRLIYFSYDVKMKEKGDIPEGYSVSREKKERFSLILESASTNQTSMYLCASSELIPANTGELFFGEGSRLTVL.

The chain carries TRBV10-3 and TRBJ1-5; unclear D gene. The ends were cut back, 2 bases at V and 0 bases at J, with 11 bases in the middle. The V gene's germline CDR1 is ENHRY and CDR2 SYGVKD. The CDR3 extends over 16 amino acids. In DNA form, the CDR3 reads TGTGCCATCAGTGAGCACAGCGAGTATAGCAATCAGCCCCAGCATTTT. As protein: CAISEHSEYSNQPQHF.

This chain connects TRBV5-1 to TRBJ2-3; D may be TRBD2 (5 bases). Germline loops: CDR1 SGHRS, CDR2 YFSETQ. CDR3 length: 14 residues. V gave up 2 bases and J gave up 3 bases, with 10 bases separating them. The CDR3 loop is CASSLPAGTDTQYF. The CDR3 DNA reads as TGCGCCAGCAGCTTACCCGCGGGTACAGATACGCAGTATTTT.

This chain connects TRBV5-4 to TRBJ1-1; 8 positions match TRBD1. V gave up 4 bases and J gave up 1 base; unmatched junction bases: 3. The germline V gene has CDR1 SGHNT and CDR2 YYREEE (reference sequence). The length of the CDR3 is 14 residues. The CDR3 protein is CASSRDRGNTEAFF. CDR3 coding DNA: TGTGCCAGCAGCCGCGACAGGGGGAACACTGAAGCTTTCTTT. Full variable domain (rest looked up from reference TRBV5-4 and TRBJ1-1): ETGVTQSPTHLIKTRGQQVTLRCSSQSGHNTVSWYQQALGQGPQFIFQYYREEENGRGNFPPRFSGLQFPNYSSELNVNALELDDSALYLCASSRDRGNTEAFFGQGTRLTVV.